What follows is one T cell receptor beta chain and its context. The antigen is unknown. The PCR contained 60 Vbeta and 13 Jbeta primers. Only in-frame clones appear in the TCRdb table, and some are missing; sequencing was by immunoSEQ multiplex PCR. The profile shows more than 200,000 clones, approximately 80% of them singletons. This specimen comes from a study of cytomegalovirus exposure and HLA in healthy donors. Findings of the study overall: A later analysis linked a missense DCLRE1C variant to TCR beta V- and J-gene trimming.

In germline, CDR1 is PRHDT, CDR2 FYEKMQ (reference sequence). With 2 bases removed from V and 7 bases from J, the gap between germline ends came to 17 bases. This CDR3 is 15 amino acids long. The V and J genes are TRBV13 and TRBJ1-2; D is uncertain. Sequencing used PBMCs. The sequence was obtained from a man aged 35-49 years in good health and CMV-seronegative. CDR3 region: CASSLKSQYLGGYTF. CDR3 sequence (DNA): TGTGCCAGCAGCTTAAAATCACAGTACCTGGGTGGCTACACCTTC.